Presented here are 31 T cell receptor beta chains from one specimen sequenced in a study of CXCR3-negative and CXCR3-positive naive CD8 T cells (dated by TCRdb to between 2018 and 2021). The antigens of these receptors remain unknown. The investigation overall reported the following: TRB CDR3s from CXCR3-positive naive cells showed higher hydrophobicity (lower Kidera factor 4), lower energy, and higher strength and volume indices than CXCR3-negative naive cells.

Sequencing instrument: NextSeq 550. The Human TCR Profiling Kit (MiLaboratory) was used to prepare UMI-labeled 5' RACE TRB cDNA libraries. The reads underwent TCRdb reprocessing, giving one record for each CDR3 protein sequence and no DNA. The sample has over 50,000 distinct CDR3 sequences on record. The ten largest clones take up approximately 0.71% of the sample. The sequencing input was naive CXCR3+ CD8+ T cells from blood. Explained via the paper, the cell subset or site label denotes: CD45RO-CCR7+CD27+CD95- naive CD8+ T cells expressing CXCR3 (TNR3+). The source of these receptors is a human donor in good health. Some clones in this sample may be carry-over from other donors' samples.

This chain uses TRBV15 with TRBJ2-5; TCRdb selects TRBD1, and the lack of DNA leaves this call unchecked. The CDR3 has 13 residues. CDR1 and CDR2 from the germline V gene are LNHNV and YYDKDF (reference sequence). This CDR3 reads CATSGQPQETQYF.

The chain couples TRBV7-9 to TRBJ2-5. The CDR3 covers 13 residues. The V gene's germline CDR1 is SEHNR and CDR2 FQNEAQ (reference sequence). CDR3: CASSFTVQETQYF.

This sequence joins TRBV20-1 and TRBJ2-5; TCRdb designates TRBD2, a call that cannot be tested without DNA. The V gene's germline CDR1 is DFQATT and CDR2 SNEGSKA (reference sequence). The CDR3 runs 13 residues. The CDR3 spells CSALAGGGETQYF.

The chain carries TRBV7-3 and TRBJ1-1. Germline-derived CDR1 and CDR2 are SGHTA and FQGTGA. This CDR3 has 16 residues. The CDR3 spells CASSIGTAGTNTEAFF.

The J gene is TRBJ1-2, the V gene TRBV5-6; the D call of TRBD1 rests on TCRdb alone, since no DNA is present to check it. This CDR3 is 12 amino acids long. From germline, CDR1 is SGHDT and CDR2 YYEEEE. CDR3 sequence reads: CASSAPGQGSTF. The entire variable domain, with the rest obtained from reference TRBV5-6 and TRBJ1-2, is as follows: DAGVTQSPTHLIKTRGQQVTLRCSPKSGHDTVSWYQQALGQGPQFIFQYYEEEERQRGNFPDRFSGHQFPNYSSELNVNALLLGDSALYLCASSAPGQGSTFGSGTRLTVV.

CDR3 region: CASSRPLQGLRDNEQFF. The chain couples TRBV3-1 to TRBJ2-1; the D gene TCRdb calls, TRBD2, cannot be checked with no DNA. Germline lookup yields CDR1 LGHDT and CDR2 YNNKEL (reference sequence). The CDR3 sequence is 17 residues long.

This chain links TRBV28 with TRBJ2-3; checking the TCRdb D call of TRBD2 is not possible without DNA. The CDR3 is 17 residues long. The germline V gene has CDR1 MDHEN and CDR2 SYDVKM. CDR3 sequence reads: CASSVQLAGGQADTQYF.

The chain uses TRBV10-3 and TRBJ2-5; absent DNA, TCRdb's TRBD1 call cannot be checked. Germline V gene lookup returns CDR1 ENHRY and CDR2 SYGVKD. The CDR3 consists of 15 residues. The CDR3: CAISDPGTRGETQYF.

This chain links TRBV2 with TRBJ2-7; TCRdb calls TRBD2, which cannot be checked without DNA. The CDR3 runs 17 residues. CDR1 is SNHLY and CDR2 is FYNNEI in the germline V gene. CDR3 residues: CASIPQWERLGWDEQYF.

The V call is TRBV7-6, the J call TRBJ2-5. Germline V gene data show CDR1 as SGHVS and CDR2 as FNYEAQ. This CDR3 has 14 amino acids. The CDR3 sequence is CASSPDLLMKTQYF.

The chain links TRBV10-3 to TRBJ2-7; the TRBD2 assignment by TCRdb is unverifiable without DNA. The CDR3 runs to 15 residues. The V gene's germline CDR1 is ENHRY and CDR2 SYGVKD. This chain's CDR3 is CAISGGRGATYEQYF.

J is TRBJ1-3 and V is TRBV28. Germline CDR1 reads MDHEN; CDR2 reads SYDVKM. The CDR3 length is 15 residues. This CDR3 is CASSDAGFPGNTIYF.

This rearrangement joins TRBV29-1 to TRBJ2-5; with no DNA, the TCRdb D assignment of TRBD1 cannot be verified. The germline V gene encodes CDR1 SQVTM and CDR2 ANQGSEA. The length of the CDR3 is 13 residues. The CDR3 loop reads CSVEGDREETQYF.

The CDR3 protein is CASSLAGASYEQYF. The chain joins TRBV28 to TRBJ2-7. The V gene's germline CDR1 is MDHEN and CDR2 SYDVKM. The CDR3 is 14 amino acids. Complete variable domain (other parts from reference TRBV28 and TRBJ2-7): DVKVTQSSRYLVKRTGEKVFLECVQDMDHENMFWYRQDPGLGLRLIYFSYDVKMKEKGDIPEGYSVSREKKERFSLILESASTNQTSMYLCASSLAGASYEQYFGPGTRLTVT.

The chain couples TRBV10-3 to TRBJ2-3; TCRdb calls TRBD1, which cannot be checked without DNA. Germline V gives CDR1 ENHRY, CDR2 SYGVKD. The CDR3 sequence is 15 residues long. CDR3 protein: CAISESGGPADTQYF.

The CDR3: CASTLLLVTADTQYF. V is TRBV12-3 or TRBV12-4 and J is TRBJ2-3; the TCRdb D gene call, TRBD2, has no DNA to confirm it. CDR3 length: 15 residues.

The gene calls are TRBV5-1 and TRBJ2-7. CDR3 length equals 14 residues. CDR1 SGHRS and CDR2 YFSETQ come from the germline V gene. The CDR3 loop reads CASSFTGRTYEQYF.

The genes are TRBV7-2 and TRBJ1-4; TCRdb indicates TRBD1, and absent DNA this call remains unverified. The CDR3 has 16 residues. The V gene's germline CDR1 is SGHTA and CDR2 FQGNSA. CDR3 sequence: CASSLEGARANEKLFF.

The rearrangement uses TRBV7-9 and TRBJ2-1. The CDR3 runs 13 residues. Germline lookup yields CDR1 SEHNR and CDR2 FQNEAQ (reference sequence). The CDR3: CASSLARTEEQFF.

This chain uses TRBV20-1 with TRBJ2-7; the D call from TCRdb, TRBD1, cannot be confirmed without DNA. CDR3 length: 18 amino acids. Germline CDR1 reads DFQATT; CDR2 reads SNEGSKA (reference sequence). CDR3 amino acids: CSASYRDGGLMRTYEQYF.

The chain uses TRBV20-1 and TRBJ1-1. Germline V lookup: CDR1 DFQATT, CDR2 SNEGSKA (reference sequence). The CDR3 is 14 residues long. CDR3 loop: CSARVGKLNTEAFF.

The rearrangement uses TRBV3-1 and TRBJ2-3; TCRdb's D gene call, TRBD2, goes unchecked for lack of DNA. The CDR3 totals 17 residues. CDR1 is LGHDT and CDR2 is YNNKEL in the germline V gene (reference sequence). CDR3 region: CASSHGLAGALTDTQYF.

V usage is TRBV14 and J usage is TRBJ1-1. The CDR3 contains 12 residues. Germline CDR1 is SGHDN and CDR2 is FVKESK. The CDR3: CASSQKYTEAFF. Supplemented by reference TRBV14 and TRBJ1-1, the full variable domain reads EAGVTQFPSHSVIEKGQTVTLRCDPISGHDNLYWYRRVMGKEIKFLLHFVKESKQDESGMPNNRFLAERTGGTYSTLKVQPAELEDSGVYFCASSQKYTEAFFGQGTRLTVV.

The chain combines TRBV20-1 with TRBJ1-5; TCRdb proposes TRBD1, but this gene call is untestable without DNA. The CDR3 contains 13 residues. Germline-derived CDR1 and CDR2 are DFQATT and SNEGSKA (reference sequence). This chain's CDR3 is CSASGGRGQPQHF.

The V and J genes are TRBV29-1 and TRBJ2-1; the D gene TCRdb calls, TRBD1, cannot be checked with no DNA. Germline values: CDR1 SQVTM, CDR2 ANQGSEA. The CDR3 has 12 amino acids. The CDR3 region is CSAGTGDNEQFF.

The chain uses TRBV20-1 and TRBJ2-7. Germline V CDR1 and CDR2: DFQATT, SNEGSKA (reference sequence). This CDR3 comprises 14 residues. CDR3 in amino acids: CSAIDDNISYEQYF.

The chain combines TRBV14 with TRBJ2-1; TCRdb's D gene call, TRBD1, goes unchecked for lack of DNA. This CDR3 has 15 residues. The V gene's germline CDR1 is SGHDN and CDR2 FVKESK. The CDR3 region is CASRPTGGAFNEQFF.

V and J are TRBV20-1 and TRBJ2-5; absent DNA, TCRdb's TRBD2 call cannot be checked. The germline V gene encodes CDR1 DFQATT and CDR2 SNEGSKA (reference sequence). This CDR3 contains 15 residues. CDR3 in amino acids: CSLLAGAEAQETQYF.

The gene calls are TRBV29-1 and TRBJ1-1. CDR1 SQVTM and CDR2 ANQGSEA come from the germline V gene. The CDR3 length is 11 residues. The CDR3 here is CSVEQNTEAFF.

The chain combines TRBV7-6 with TRBJ2-1; TCRdb calls TRBD1, which cannot be checked without DNA. The germline V gene encodes CDR1 SGHVS and CDR2 FNYEAQ. CDR3 length: 14 amino acids. Here the CDR3 reads CASSVGQGQNEQFF.

The chain joins TRBV15 to TRBJ1-1; TCRdb names TRBD1, which stays unverified in the absence of DNA. The CDR3 contains 14 residues. Germline V CDR1 and CDR2: LNHNV, YYDKDF (reference sequence). The CDR3 here is CATRTGHPNTEAFF.